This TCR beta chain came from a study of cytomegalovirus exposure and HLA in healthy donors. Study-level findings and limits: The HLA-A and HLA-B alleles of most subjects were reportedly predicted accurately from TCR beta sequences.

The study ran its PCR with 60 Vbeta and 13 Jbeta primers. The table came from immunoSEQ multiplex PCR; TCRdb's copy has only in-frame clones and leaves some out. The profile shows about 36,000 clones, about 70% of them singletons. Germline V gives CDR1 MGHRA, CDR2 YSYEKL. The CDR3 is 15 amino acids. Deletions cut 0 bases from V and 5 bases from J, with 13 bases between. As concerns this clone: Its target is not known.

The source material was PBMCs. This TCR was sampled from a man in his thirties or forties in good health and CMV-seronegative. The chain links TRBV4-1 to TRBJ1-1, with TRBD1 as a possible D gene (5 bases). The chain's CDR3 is CASSQEDRKGTEAFF. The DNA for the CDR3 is TGCGCCAGCAGCCAAGAGGATCGAAAGGGGACTGAAGCTTTCTTT.